What follows are 8 T cell receptor beta chains derived from one specimen sequenced in a study of CD8 T cells in ankylosing spondylitis (dated by TCRdb to about 2017). What the authors observed across the whole study: A TCR beta motif made up of several highly homologous amino acid variants appeared to be characteristic of blood from ankylosing spondylitis patients.

Receptors were amplified or captured by 5' RACE. These reads were obtained on an Illumina HiSeq 2500. TCRdb's own reprocessing of the public reads used fastp at Q25 and MiXCR and kept productive beta chains. Rows are combined by CDR3 protein, so each entry shows the most common genes and DNA. The sample includes more than 400,000 distinct CDR3 sequences, with about 5.7% observed a single time. The top ten constitute 3.5% of the sample. No antigen has been identified for these receptors. Material: blood, either unsorted or a sorted T cell fraction (not recorded which). The receptors come from a male donor with ankylosing spondylitis.

At least ten counts were recorded for this clonotype. The J gene is TRBJ2-7, the V gene TRBV12-3 or TRBV12-4; 8 bases are a match to TRBD1. The CDR3 length is 13 residues. V shed 4 bases and J 5 bases; nucleotides not matched to a gene: 4. CDR3 bases: TGTGCCAGCAGTTCCGACAGGGGCGACGAGCAGTACTTC. This sequence encodes CASSSDRGDEQYF.

This clonotype appeared once. The junction differs from germline at one of its ends, possibly a read error. The chain is built from TRBV3-1 and TRBJ2-7; D not certain. The CDR3 consists of 19 residues. From germline, CDR1 is LGHDT and CDR2 YNNKEL (reference sequence). CDR3 protein: CACSQQAAGFAASSYEQYF. CDR3 nucleotide sequence: TGTGCCTGCAGCCAGCAGGCCGCTGGATTCGCGGCAAGCTCCTACGAGCAGTACTTC.

This clonotype was counted ten times or more. The chain couples TRBV27 to TRBJ2-1; no clear D gene. Trimming cost V 5 bases and J 6 bases, with 11 bases left between them. CDR3 length: 13 amino acids. From germline, CDR1 is MNHEY and CDR2 SMNVEV (reference sequence). In DNA, the CDR3 is TGTGCCAGCAGTCTGTGGTTTGGCAATGAGCAGTTCTTC. It encodes CASSLWFGNEQFF.

This clonotype was seen a few times. The chain recombines TRBV7-9 with TRBJ2-3; perhaps TRBD2 as D (5 bases). With 4 bases removed from V and 4 bases from J, the gap between germline ends came to 12 bases. Germline assignment: CDR1 SEHNR and CDR2 FQNEAQ (reference sequence). The CDR3 consists of 14 residues. CDR3 sequence: CASSSLARADTQYF. For the CDR3, the DNA is TGTGCCAGCAGCTCCCTAGCCCGAGCAGATACGCAGTATTTT.

There are many counts of this clonotype. This chain connects TRBV5-1 to TRBJ2-1, with a possible D match to TRBD2 (7 bases). With 1 base removed from V and 3 bases from J, the gap between germline ends came to 11 bases. CDR3 length: 15 amino acids. Germline values: CDR1 SGHRS, CDR2 YFSETQ. The CDR3 DNA follows: TGCGCCAGCAGCTTGAGGGGGGGCCTCTACAATGAGCAGTTCTTC. Translating gives CASSLRGGLYNEQFF.

This clonotype was observed many times. This chain connects TRBV6-5 to TRBJ2-1; TRBD2 agrees at 7 bases. V lost 1 base to trimming and J lost 8 bases; unmatched junction nucleotides: 8. Germline V lookup: CDR1 MNHEY, CDR2 SVGAGI. This CDR3 has 15 residues. The CDR3 bases are TGTGCCAGCAGTTACTATCAGCGGGAAGTCGATGAGCAGTTCTTC. This translates into CASSYYQREVDEQFF.

This clonotype occurred many times. The gene calls are TRBV5-1 and TRBJ1-1, with TRBD1 as a possible D gene (5 bases). The CDR3 is 15 residues long. CDR1 and CDR2 from the germline V gene are SGHRS and YFSETQ. Trimming pared 0 bases from V and 3 bases from J, leaving 12 bases between. The CDR3 region is CASSLAGIVDTEAFF. Written as DNA, the CDR3 is TGCGCCAGCAGCTTGGCAGGGATAGTGGACACTGAAGCTTTCTTT.

This clonotype was detected many times. This sequence joins TRBV20-1 and TRBJ2-5; a possible D gene is TRBD2 (8 bases). The CDR3 extends over 16 amino acids. The V end lost 6 bases, the J end lost 5 bases, and 25 bases lay between the germline ends. Germline CDR1 reads DFQATT; CDR2 reads SNEGSKA (reference sequence). The CDR3 bases are TGCAGTGCCCAGTATGGCGGGGGGTCAGGGGGGGAGACCCAGTACTTC. Protein: CSAQYGGGSGGETQYF.